The sequence of this T cell receptor beta chain was determined in a study of blood T cell repertoires in COVID-19 (dated by TCRdb to about 2020). About the study as a whole: Collaborator samples came from the United States, Italy and Spain and covered acute and convalescent phases of COVID-19. The material from the prospective study consisted of cDNA or gDNA derived from T cells, B-cell-depleted T cells, or PBMCs. Samples came from the ongoing ImmuneRACE study (first 160 participants) plus 1,254 subjects from 6 global collaborators. Where HLA class I and class II types were available, the types were taken from metadata supplied by the sample provider, not from assay-based typing. The repertoires were made available in a free public database intended to serve as a resource for research on the immune response to SARS-CoV-2. A de-identified subject ID, COVID-19 status, age in years and sex were almost always included in the sample metadata. The dataset comprised deeply sampled blood TCRbeta repertoires from subjects exposed to, actively infected with, or recovered from COVID-19.

Participants in the prospective study were enrolled through a virtual design, were aged 18 to 89 years, and lived in roughly 24 United States geographic areas. In the prospective study, cohorts were assigned on the basis of participant-reported clinical history obtained from a screening survey and a study questionnaire. Recovered participants in ImmuneRACE Cohort 3 were defined by two consecutive negative NP/OP PCR tests, clearance by a healthcare professional, or resolution of symptoms. Each participant in the prospective study had whole blood, serum and a nasopharyngeal or oropharyngeal swab collected by mobile phlebotomists. Additional blood draws and questionnaires over an approximately two-month period could optionally be provided by prospective study participants. Before DNA extraction, prospective study blood samples were shipped either frozen or at room temperature. What the authors observed across the whole study: Clinical and demographic metadata were provided uncurated, with the amount varying by source and participant.

The immunoSEQ Assay, a bias-controlled multiplex PCR, was used to amplify TCRbeta CDR3 regions from genomic DNA. Turning to the authors' computational methods: Within the assay, amplification of reference gene primers was used to estimate how many nucleated cells each sample contained. Sequence reads were collapsed and filtered to measure the absolute abundance of every unique TCRbeta CDR3 rearrangement. For each sample, productive Simpson clonality was calculated as the square root of Simpson's diversity index over productive rearrangements. Drawn from immuneACCESS, this table holds only the in-frame rearrangements with V and J called that TCRdb kept. Clones are partly lost; checked studies trace under half to an unresolved V gene and leave the rest unexplained. That table gives V, J and clone size, and the DNA gave D and trimming. The sample includes some 330,000 clones, with approximately 88% observed a single time. The leading ten clones occupy 5% of the sample.

Comment on this clone: Its antigen is not yet known. Nothing much larger sits one base from this clone, and base qualities are not available.

CDR1 SNHLY and CDR2 FYNNEI are derived from the germline V gene. Its CDR3 holds 14 amino acids, cysteine through phenylalanine. Of all the DNA, just the CDR3 is kept, 42 bases in frame from base 1. V and J lose 8 bases and 8 bases, and a span of 20 bases separates them. The clonotype was recovered from a man between 25 and 39 years old who had recovered from COVID-19. Recombination linked TRBV2 to TRBJ2-3; matching of 6 bases hints at TRBD2 as the D gene. The sample comprised PBMCs or T cells enriched from blood (not recorded which). This receptor has the CDR3 CASDGRGVGGTQYF. The nucleotide sequence is TGTGCCAGCGATGGGCGAGGGGTGGGGGGTACGCAGTATTTT.